Following are 9 T cell receptor beta chains from one sample sequenced in a study of CD4 T cells in relation to SARS-CoV-2 and coronaviruses. The antigens of these receptors remain unknown. The assay was immunoSEQ multiplex PCR, and TCRdb's table has in-frame clones only and misses some. The data show tens of thousands of clones, with about 73% seen just once and around 19% held by the top ten. Before the COVID-19 pandemic, during about 2010-2019, CD4+ T cells were taken from unexposed donors. Isolation of CD4+ T cells took place after less than 11 days in culture. Source material: CD4+ T cells from PBMCs, cultured in vitro. These receptors all stem from a human donor in good health.

The rearrangement links TRBV2 to TRBJ2-1; D uncertain. The V and J ends lost 0 bases and 7 bases respectively, with 13 bases between them. The CDR3 covers 15 residues. The germline gives CDR1 SNHLY, CDR2 FYNNEI. CDR3 protein: CASSEANVEANEQFF. In nucleotides, the CDR3 is TGTGCCAGCAGTGAAGCAAATGTAGAAGCGAATGAGCAGTTCTTC.

The V and J genes are TRBV5-4 and TRBJ2-1; possible D gene TRBD2, 6 bases. The CDR3 loop spans 16 amino acids. The V gene's germline CDR1 is SGHNT and CDR2 YYREEE (reference sequence). Trimming removed 5 bases from V and 0 bases from J, with 15 bases in between. Here the CDR3 reads CASSSGLLSSYNEQFF. The CDR3 DNA follows: TGTGCCAGCAGTTCGGGACTCCTGAGCTCCTACAATGAGCAGTTCTTC.

V usage is TRBV4-1 and J usage is TRBJ2-7, with D uncertain. Germline CDR1 MGHRA, CDR2 YSYEKL. V was clipped by 5 bases and J by 7 bases, with 9 bases between them. This CDR3 region has 11 residues. CDR3 bases: TGCGCCAGCAGCTTTGCTGGGGAGCAGTACTTC. It encodes CASSFAGEQYF.

V is TRBV5-1 and J is TRBJ2-1, with D tentatively TRBD1 (8 bases). This CDR3 comprises 13 residues. CDR1 is SGHRS and CDR2 is YFSETQ in the germline V gene. V lost 4 bases and J 7 bases, leaving 12 bases between the germline ends. The CDR3 sequence is CASSIQGGNEQFF. DNA of the CDR3: TGCGCCAGCAGCATACAGGGGGGGAATGAGCAGTTCTTC.

V usage is TRBV18 and J usage is TRBJ1-2, with D tentatively TRBD1 (5 bases). There are 16 residues in the CDR3. V was shortened by 4 bases and J by 0 bases, with 15 bases between the two germline ends. Per germline, CDR1 KGHSH and CDR2 LQKENI. The CDR3 here is CASSLNRDGANYGYTF. The CDR3 DNA reads as TGTGCCAGCTCACTCAACCGGGACGGAGCTAACTATGGCTACACCTTC. Full variable domain (rest looked up from reference TRBV18 and TRBJ1-2): NAGVMQNPRHLVRRRGQEARLRCSPMKGHSHVYWYRQLPEEGLKFMVYLQKENIIDESGMPKERFSAEFPKEGPSILRIQQVVRGDSAAYFCASSLNRDGANYGYTFGSGTRLTVV.

The V call is TRBV5-1, the J call TRBJ2-7; 8 bases align to TRBD1. The trim removed 4 bases at V and 3 bases at J, leaving 3 bases unmatched. CDR1 and CDR2 (germline): SGHRS, YFSETQ. CDR3 length equals 13 residues. Here the CDR3 reads CASSRGQDYEQYF. The DNA of the CDR3 is TGCGCCAGCAGCAGGGGACAGGACTACGAGCAGTACTTC.

CDR3 protein: CASSQGLAGGQYF. DNA of the CDR3: TGCGCCAGCAGCCAAGGGCTAGCGGGAGGGCAGTACTTC. The chain couples TRBV4-3 to TRBJ2-7, with 11 bases fitting TRBD2. With 1 base clipped from V and 9 bases from J, the junction kept 2 bases outside the gene matches. The CDR3 runs 13 residues. Germline loops: CDR1 LGHNA, CDR2 YSLEER.

The chain employs TRBV5-1 and TRBJ2-7; 9 bases agree with TRBD1. Trimming took 4 bases from V and 5 from J; bases not matched to a gene: 16. The CDR3 consists of 17 residues. The germline CDR1 and CDR2 sequences are SGHRS and YFSETQ. In DNA form, the CDR3 reads TGCGCCAGCAGCCACGACCCCCAACCGGGACAGGGAGACGAGCAGTACTTC. It specifies CASSHDPQPGQGDEQYF.

V and J are TRBV12-3 or TRBV12-4 and TRBJ1-1; 8 nucleotides line up with TRBD1. With V trimmed by 6 bases and J by 4 bases, 4 bases remained unmatched. This CDR3 has 13 residues. The DNA for the CDR3 is TGTGCCAGCAGCCAAACAGGGGGCACTGAAGCTTTCTTT. Protein product: CASSQTGGTEAFF.